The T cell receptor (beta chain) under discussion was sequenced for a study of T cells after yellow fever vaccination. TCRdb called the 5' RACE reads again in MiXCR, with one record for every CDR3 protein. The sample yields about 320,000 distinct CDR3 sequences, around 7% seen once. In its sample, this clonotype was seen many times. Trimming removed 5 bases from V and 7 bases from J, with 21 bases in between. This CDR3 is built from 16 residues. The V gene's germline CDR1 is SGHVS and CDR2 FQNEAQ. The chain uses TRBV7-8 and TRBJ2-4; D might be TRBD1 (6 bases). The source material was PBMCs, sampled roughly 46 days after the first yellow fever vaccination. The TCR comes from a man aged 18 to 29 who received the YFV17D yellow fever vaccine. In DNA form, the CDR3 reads TGTGCCAGCAGCCCTACAGGGTACCCCGGAGGTAACATTCAGTACTTC. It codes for CASSPTGYPGGNIQYF.